The present entry profiles one T cell receptor (beta chain) with its context. Its antigen remains unidentified. The CDR3 end is not reached by the read, which stops 3 residues before it; the germline J gene fills it in. The germline V gene has CDR1 LNHNV and CDR2 YYDKDF (reference sequence). The CDR3 extends over 16 amino acids. Trimming removed 5 bases from V and 5 bases from J, with 18 bases in between. The data were taken from a study of TET2 disruption in CD19-targeted CAR T cells. Noted treatment: autologous CTL019 cells: CD19 CAR with 4-1BB and CD3 zeta domains. The CD19 CAR carried TCR zeta and 4-1BB signaling domains. The starting T cells for CTL019 came from a peripheral blood leukapheresis. The assay was immunoSEQ multiplex PCR, and TCRdb's table has in-frame clones only and misses some. Here the sample table reports about 1,800 clones.

The receptor comes from a man between 65 and 80 years old with chronic lymphocytic leukemia. Sequenced here: CD8+ T cells sorted from cultured blood T cells, sampled for CD19 CAR T cell therapy. The chain joins TRBV15 to TRBJ2-2; tentative D call: TRBD1 (8 bases). CDR3 region: CATSYTNRGGTGELFF. The sequenced part of the CDR3 DNA is TGTGCCACCAGCTACACCAACAGGGGGGGTACCGGGGAG.